These 6 T cell receptor beta chains share one sample of origin, sequenced in a study of blood T cell repertoires in COVID-19. Libraries were prepared by immunoSEQ multiplex PCR; TCRdb keeps only in-frame clonotypes and omits some of them. The sample comprises 55,000 to 75,000 clones, about 77% of which are singletons, and 20% to 25% rests with the top ten. Sequencing was carried out using peripheral blood. These receptors originate from an elderly man with active or convalescent COVID-19.

V gene TRBV11-2 combines with J gene TRBJ1-4; no definite D call. Germline V gene data show CDR1 as SGHAT and CDR2 as FQNNGV. Trimming took off 2 bases at V and 4 bases at J, with 8 bases between the two ends. The CDR3 has 14 residues. CDR3: CASSLSYSNEKLFF. The CDR3 region has the DNA TGTGCCAGCAGCTTAAGTTACAGTAATGAAAAACTGTTTTTT. Full variable domain (missing parts from reference TRBV11-2 and TRBJ1-4): EAGVAQSPRYKIIEKRQSVAFWCNPISGHATLYWYQQILGQGPKLLIQFQNNGVVDDSQLPKDRFSAERLKGVDSTLKIQPAKLEDSAVYLCASSLSYSNEKLFFGSGTQLSVL.

The genes are TRBV2 and TRBJ2-2; TRBD2 is a possible D gene (7 bases). CDR1 and CDR2 (germline): SNHLY, FYNNEI. Trimming pared 6 bases from V and 7 bases from J, leaving 15 bases between. The CDR3 totals 14 residues. The CDR3 region has the DNA TGTGCCAGCAGGGGCTGGGGGGGCGTCGGGGAGCTGTTTTTT. It is translated as CASRGWGGVGELFF.

The chain carries TRBV5-4 and TRBJ2-7; D gene ambiguous. The CDR3 loop spans 13 amino acids. Trimming took 0 bases from V and 3 from J, leaving 7 bases between them. CDR1 is SGHNT, CDR2 YYREEE, per germline (reference sequence). CDR3 in DNA: TGTGCCAGCAGCTTGGCCGGGTACTACGAGCAGTACTTC. Translated, it gives CASSLAGYYEQYF. The entire variable domain, with the rest obtained from reference TRBV5-4 and TRBJ2-7, is as follows: ETGVTQSPTHLIKTRGQQVTLRCSSQSGHNTVSWYQQALGQGPQFIFQYYREEENGRGNFPPRFSGLQFPNYSSELNVNALELDDSALYLCASSLAGYYEQYFGPGTRLTVT.

This chain uses TRBV7-8 with TRBJ2-7; D ambiguous. Trimming pared 8 bases from V and 2 bases from J, leaving 13 bases between. Looked up from germline, CDR1 is SGHVS and CDR2 is FQNEAQ. The CDR3 sequence is 13 residues long. The CDR3 spells CASRRSGPYEQYF. CDR3 sequence (DNA): TGTGCCAGCCGAAGGTCAGGCCCCTACGAGCAGTACTTC.

V usage is TRBV3-1 (or the pseudogene TRBV3-2) and J usage is TRBJ1-6; D remains unclear. Germline CDR1 is LGHDT and CDR2 is YNNKEL (reference sequence). The V end lost 8 bases, the J end lost 7 bases, and 6 bases lay between the germline ends. The CDR3 is 11 residues long. CDR3 sequence: CASSQNSPLHF. Here the CDR3 DNA reads TGTGCCAGCTCCCAAAATTCACCCCTCCACTTT.

This clone came up many times. The rearrangement joins TRBV25-1 to TRBJ2-7; 9 bases agree with TRBD1. Losses at the gene ends were 3 bases for V and 5 bases for J; bases not matched to a gene: 14. Germline loops: CDR1 MGHDK, CDR2 SYGVNS. This CDR3 region has 17 residues. In DNA, the CDR3 is TGTGCCAGCAGTGAGGCAGGGGACAGGGACTTGGTAGACGAGCAGTACTTC. Protein: CASSEAGDRDLVDEQYF.